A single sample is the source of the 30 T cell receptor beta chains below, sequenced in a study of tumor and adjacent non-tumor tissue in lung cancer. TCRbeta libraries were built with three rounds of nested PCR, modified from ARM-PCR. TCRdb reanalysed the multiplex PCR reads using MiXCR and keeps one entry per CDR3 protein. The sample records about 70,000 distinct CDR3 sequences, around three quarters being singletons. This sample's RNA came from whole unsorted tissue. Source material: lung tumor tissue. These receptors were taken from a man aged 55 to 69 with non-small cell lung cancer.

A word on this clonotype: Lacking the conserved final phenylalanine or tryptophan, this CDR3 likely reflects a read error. CDR3 region: CASTRQGDRRVQLNEQFL. CDR3 bases: TGTGCCAGCACAAGGCAGGGTGATCGAAGGGTCCAGCTGAATGAGCAGTTCTTA. The chain has TRBV5-5 and TRBJ2-1, with a weak D call TRBD1 (5 bases). V was shortened by 6 bases and J by 7 bases, with 29 bases between the two germline ends. The CDR3 extends over 18 amino acids. Germline values: CDR1 SGHKS, CDR2 YYEKEE (reference sequence).

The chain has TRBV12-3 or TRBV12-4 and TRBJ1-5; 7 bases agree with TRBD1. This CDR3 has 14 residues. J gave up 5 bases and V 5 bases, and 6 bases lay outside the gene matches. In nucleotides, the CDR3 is TGTGCCAGCAGTCCGACAGGGAGTGATCAGCCCCAGCATTTT. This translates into CASSPTGSDQPQHF.

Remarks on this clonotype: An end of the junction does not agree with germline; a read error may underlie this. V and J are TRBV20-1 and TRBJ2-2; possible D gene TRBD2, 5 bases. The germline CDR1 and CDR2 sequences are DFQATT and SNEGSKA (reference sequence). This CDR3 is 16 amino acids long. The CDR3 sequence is CSATLVGVPETGELFF. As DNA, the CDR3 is TGTAGTGCTACTTTAGTGGGAGTGCCGGAGACCGGGGAGCTGTTTTTT.

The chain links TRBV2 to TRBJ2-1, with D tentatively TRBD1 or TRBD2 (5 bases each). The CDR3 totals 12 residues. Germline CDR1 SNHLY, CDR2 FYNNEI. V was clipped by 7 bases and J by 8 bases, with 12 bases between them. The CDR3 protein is CASISGTDEQFF. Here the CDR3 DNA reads TGTGCCAGCATCTCGGGGACCGATGAGCAGTTCTTC. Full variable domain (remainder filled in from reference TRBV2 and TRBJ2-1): EPEVTQTPSHQVTQMGQEVILRCVPISNHLYFYWYRQILGQKVEFLVSFYNNEISEKSEIFDDQFSVERPDGSNFTLKIRSTKLEDSAMYFCASISGTDEQFFGPGTRLTVL.

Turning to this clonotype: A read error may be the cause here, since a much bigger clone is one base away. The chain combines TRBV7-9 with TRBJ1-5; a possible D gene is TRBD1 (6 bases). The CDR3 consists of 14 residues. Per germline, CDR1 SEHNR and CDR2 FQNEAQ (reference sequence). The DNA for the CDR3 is TGTGCCAGCAGCACAGGGTATAGCTATCAGCCCCAGCATTTT. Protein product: CASSTGYSYQPQHF.

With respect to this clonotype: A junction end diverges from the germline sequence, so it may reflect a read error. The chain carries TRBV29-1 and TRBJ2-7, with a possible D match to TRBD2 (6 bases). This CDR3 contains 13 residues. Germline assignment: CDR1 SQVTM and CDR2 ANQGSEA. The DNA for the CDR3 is TGCAGCGTTATTAAGACTAGAACCTACGAACAGTACTTC. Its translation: CSVIKTRTYEQYF.

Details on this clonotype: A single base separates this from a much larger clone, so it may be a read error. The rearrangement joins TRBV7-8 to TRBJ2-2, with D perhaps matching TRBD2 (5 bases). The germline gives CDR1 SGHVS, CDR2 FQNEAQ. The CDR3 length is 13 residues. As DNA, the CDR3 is TGTGCCAGCAGCATACCGGGAACCGGGAAGCTGTTTTTT. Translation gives CASSIPGTGKLFF.

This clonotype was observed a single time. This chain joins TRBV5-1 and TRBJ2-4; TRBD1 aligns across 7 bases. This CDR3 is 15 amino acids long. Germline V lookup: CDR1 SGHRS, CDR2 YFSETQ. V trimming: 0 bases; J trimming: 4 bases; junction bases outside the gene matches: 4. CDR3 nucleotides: TGCGCCAGCAGCTTGGAATGGACAGGAAAAAACATTCAGTACTTC. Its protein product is CASSLEWTGKNIQYF. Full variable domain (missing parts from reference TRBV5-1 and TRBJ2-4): KAGVTQTPRYLIKTRGQQVTLSCSPISGHRSVSWYQQTPGQGLQFLFEYFSETQRNKGNFPGRFSGRQFSNSRSEMNVSTLELGDSALYLCASSLEWTGKNIQYFGAGTRLSVL.

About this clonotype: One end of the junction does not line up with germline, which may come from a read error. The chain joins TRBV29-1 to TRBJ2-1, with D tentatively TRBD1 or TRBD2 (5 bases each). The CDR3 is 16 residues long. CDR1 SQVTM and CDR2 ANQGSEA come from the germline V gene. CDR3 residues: CSVEVPAGAGFNEQFF. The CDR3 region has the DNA TGCAGCGTAGAAGTCCCGGCCGGGGCAGGGTTCAATGAGCAGTTCTTC.

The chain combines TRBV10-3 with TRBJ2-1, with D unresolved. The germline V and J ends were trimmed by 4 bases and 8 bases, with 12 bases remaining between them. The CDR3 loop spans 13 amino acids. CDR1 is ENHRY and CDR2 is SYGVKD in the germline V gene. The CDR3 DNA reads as TGTGCCATCAGTGGCGTAAGGAACTATGAGCAGTTCTTC. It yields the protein CAISGVRNYEQFF.

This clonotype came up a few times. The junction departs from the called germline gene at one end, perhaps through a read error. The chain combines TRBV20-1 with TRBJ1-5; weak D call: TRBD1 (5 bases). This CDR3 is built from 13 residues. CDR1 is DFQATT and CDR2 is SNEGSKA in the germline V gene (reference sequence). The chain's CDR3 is CSDPQGRDQPQHF. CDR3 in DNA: TGCAGTGATCCCCAAGGCAGGGATCAGCCACAGCATTTT.

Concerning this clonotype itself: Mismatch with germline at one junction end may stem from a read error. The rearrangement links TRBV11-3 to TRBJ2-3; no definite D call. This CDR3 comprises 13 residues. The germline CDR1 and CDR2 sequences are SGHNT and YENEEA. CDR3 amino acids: CAINLVPQDTQCF. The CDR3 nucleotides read TGTGCCATCAACTTGGTCCCCCAAGATACGCAGTGTTTT.

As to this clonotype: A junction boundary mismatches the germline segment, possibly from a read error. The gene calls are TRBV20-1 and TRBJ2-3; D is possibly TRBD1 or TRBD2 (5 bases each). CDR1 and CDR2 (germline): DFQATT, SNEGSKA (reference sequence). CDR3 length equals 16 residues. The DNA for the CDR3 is TGCAGTGTTAATGGGGCTTATGTGGGAGCCGCAGATAGGCAGTATTTT. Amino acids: CSVNGAYVGAADRQYF.

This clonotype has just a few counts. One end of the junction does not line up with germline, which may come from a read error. The chain's CDR3 is CAGSELRQGSRPQHF. The CDR3 DNA follows: TGTGCCGGCAGTGAATTACGACAGGGTTCTAGGCCCCAGCATTTT. The chain recombines TRBV6-1 with TRBJ1-5; 7 bases map to TRBD1. Germline CDR1 MNHNS, CDR2 SASEGT. The CDR3 has 15 residues.

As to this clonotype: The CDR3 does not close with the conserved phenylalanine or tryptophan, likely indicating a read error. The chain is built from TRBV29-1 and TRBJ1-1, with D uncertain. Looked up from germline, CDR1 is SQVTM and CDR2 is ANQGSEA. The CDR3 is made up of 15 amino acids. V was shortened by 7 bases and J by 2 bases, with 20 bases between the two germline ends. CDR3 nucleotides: TGCAGCGCCTCGCCCGGATGGGGAATAAACACTGAAGCTTTCCTT. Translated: CSASPGWGINTEAFL.

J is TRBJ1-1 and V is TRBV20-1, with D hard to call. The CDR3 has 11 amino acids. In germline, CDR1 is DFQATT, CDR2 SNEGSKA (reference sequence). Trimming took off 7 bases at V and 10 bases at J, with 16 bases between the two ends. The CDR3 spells CSVTKDSGAFF. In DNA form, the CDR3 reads TGCAGTGTCACCAAGGACTCTGGAGCTTTCTTT.

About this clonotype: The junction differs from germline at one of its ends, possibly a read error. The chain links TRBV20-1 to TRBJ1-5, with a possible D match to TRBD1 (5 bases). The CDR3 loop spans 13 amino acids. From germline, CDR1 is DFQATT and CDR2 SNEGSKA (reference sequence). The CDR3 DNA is TGCCATGCTCAGGCGGGGACGGAACAGCCCCATCATTTT. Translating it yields CHAQAGTEQPHHF.

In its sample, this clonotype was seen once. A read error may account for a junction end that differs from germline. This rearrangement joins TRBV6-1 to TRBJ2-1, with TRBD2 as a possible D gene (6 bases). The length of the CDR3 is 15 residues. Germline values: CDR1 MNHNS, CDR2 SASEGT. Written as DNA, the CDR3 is TGCGCCAGCACCTTATTACTAACGGGAGACAATGAGCAGTTCTTC. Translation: CASTLLLTGDNEQFF.

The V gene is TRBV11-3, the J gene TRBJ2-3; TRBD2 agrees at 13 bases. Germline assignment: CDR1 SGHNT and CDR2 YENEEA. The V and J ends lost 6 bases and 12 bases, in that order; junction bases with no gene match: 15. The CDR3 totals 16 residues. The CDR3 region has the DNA TGTGCCAGCAGGAAGGGACTAGCGGGGACCACAGATTCACAGTATTTT. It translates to CASRKGLAGTTDSQYF.

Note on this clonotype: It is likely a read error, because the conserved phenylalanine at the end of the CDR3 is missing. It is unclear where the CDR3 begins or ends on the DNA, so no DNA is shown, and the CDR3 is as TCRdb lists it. CDR3 residues: CASSPSGAWETQYY. V is TRBV11-3 and J is TRBJ2-5; the table calls TRBD2, which could not be checked here. From germline, CDR1 is SGHNT and CDR2 YENEEA. The CDR3 totals 14 residues, both ends included.

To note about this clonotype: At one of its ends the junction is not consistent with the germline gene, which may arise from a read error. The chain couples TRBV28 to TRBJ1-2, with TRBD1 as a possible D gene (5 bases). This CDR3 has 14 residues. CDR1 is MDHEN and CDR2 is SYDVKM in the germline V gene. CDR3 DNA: TGTGTCAGCAATCCACTAGGGACCAAAAATGGCTACACCTTC. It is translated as CVSNPLGTKNGYTF.

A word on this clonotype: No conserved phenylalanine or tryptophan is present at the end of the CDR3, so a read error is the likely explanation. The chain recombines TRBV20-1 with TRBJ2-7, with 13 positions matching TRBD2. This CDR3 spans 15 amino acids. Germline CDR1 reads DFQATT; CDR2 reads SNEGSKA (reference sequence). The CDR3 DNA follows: TGCAGTGTCGCCGGGACTAGCGGGGCTTCCTACAAGCAGTACATC. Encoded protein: CSVAGTSGASYKQYI.

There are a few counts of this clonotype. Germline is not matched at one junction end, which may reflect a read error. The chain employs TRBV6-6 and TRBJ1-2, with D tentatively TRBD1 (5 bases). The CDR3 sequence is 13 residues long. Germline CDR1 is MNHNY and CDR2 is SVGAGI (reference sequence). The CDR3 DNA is TGTACCAGCAGTTTACAGGATAGTTATGGCTACACCTTC. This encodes CTSSLQDSYGYTF.

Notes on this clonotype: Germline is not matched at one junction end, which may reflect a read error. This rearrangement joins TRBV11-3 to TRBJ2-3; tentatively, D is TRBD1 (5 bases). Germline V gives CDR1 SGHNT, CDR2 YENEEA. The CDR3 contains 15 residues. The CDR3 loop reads CASSLGATETDTQYF. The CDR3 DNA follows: TGTGCCAGCAGCTTAGGGGCGACGGAGACAGATACACAGTATTTT.

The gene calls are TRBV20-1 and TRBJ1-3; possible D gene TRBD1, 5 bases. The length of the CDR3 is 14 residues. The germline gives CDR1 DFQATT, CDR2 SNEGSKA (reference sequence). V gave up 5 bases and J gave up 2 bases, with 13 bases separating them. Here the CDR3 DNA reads TGCAGTGCTTCCCGTCAGGGCGCTGGAAACACCATATATTTT. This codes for CSASRQGAGNTIYF.

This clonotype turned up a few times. The DNA of the CDR3 is TGTGCCAGTAGGCGGACAGGGGAATTGTGGCAGCCCCAGCATTTT. Amino acid sequence: CASRRTGELWQPQHF. The chain employs TRBV19 and TRBJ1-5, with TRBD1 matching 9 bases. The trim removed 6 bases at V and 7 bases at J, leaving 10 bases unmatched. Looked up from germline, CDR1 is LNHDA and CDR2 is SQIVND (reference sequence). CDR3 length: 15 amino acids.

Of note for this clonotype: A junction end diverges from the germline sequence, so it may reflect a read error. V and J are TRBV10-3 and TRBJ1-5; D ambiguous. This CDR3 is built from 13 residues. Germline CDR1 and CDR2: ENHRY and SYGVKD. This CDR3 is CTISEAVNQPQHF. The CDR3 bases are TGTACCATCAGTGAAGCAGTGAATCAGCCCCAGCATTTT.

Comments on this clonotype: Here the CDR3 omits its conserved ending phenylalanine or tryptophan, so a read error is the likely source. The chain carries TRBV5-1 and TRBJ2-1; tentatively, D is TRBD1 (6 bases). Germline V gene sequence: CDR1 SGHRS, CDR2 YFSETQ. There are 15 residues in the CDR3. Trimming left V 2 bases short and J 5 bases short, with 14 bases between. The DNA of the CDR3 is TGCGCCAGCAGCTTTAGGGGGTCGGGAAACAATGAGCAGTTCCTT. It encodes CASSFRGSGNNEQFL.

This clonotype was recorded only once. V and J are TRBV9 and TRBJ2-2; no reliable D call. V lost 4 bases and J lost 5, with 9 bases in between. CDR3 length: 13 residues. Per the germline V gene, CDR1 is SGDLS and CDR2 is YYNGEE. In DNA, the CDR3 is TGTGCCAGCAGCCCCGGGCCAACCGGGGAGCTGTTTTTT. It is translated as CASSPGPTGELFF.

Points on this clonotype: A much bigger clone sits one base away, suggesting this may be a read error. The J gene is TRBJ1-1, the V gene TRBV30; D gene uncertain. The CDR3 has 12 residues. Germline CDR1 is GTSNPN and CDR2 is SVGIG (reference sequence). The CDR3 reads CDWSRTAGRAFF. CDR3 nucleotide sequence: TGTGACTGGAGCCGGACGGCAGGACGAGCTTTCTTT.